Listed below are T cell receptor beta chains from one sample, sequenced in a study of blood T cell repertoires in COVID-19. Generated by immunoSEQ multiplex PCR, the TCRdb table keeps only in-frame clones and is missing some. The data hold about 87,000 clones, with about 89% observed a single time. Material: peripheral blood. The receptors here all came from a human donor with acute or convalescent COVID-19. The donor label of this sample is uncertain. The CDR3 runs from the conserved cysteine through the conserved F or W. A D gene is named only where the DNA matches it firmly. Clone size is shown for a subset of rows, as once, few, many or a class of expanded clone.

V gene: TRBV11-2
J gene: TRBJ2-1
D gene: TRBD1
clone size: NA
CDR3 DNA: TGTGCCAGCAGCTCCGGGACAGGGTCCTACAATGAGCAGTTCTTC
CDR3 protein: CASSSGTGSYNEQFF

V gene: TRBV6-5
J gene: TRBJ1-5
D gene: TRBD1
clone size: once
CDR3 DNA: TGTGCCACCTCCTTCGACAGGGGGGACCAGCCCCAGCATTTT
CDR3 protein: CATSFDRGDQPQHF

V gene: TRBV28
J gene: TRBJ1-2
D gene: NA
clone size: NA
CDR3 DNA: TGTGCCAGCAGTTCGATTCCGTCGGGGGGAGACTATGGCTACACCTTC
CDR3 protein: CASSSIPSGGDYGYTF

V gene: TRBV28
J gene: TRBJ1-5
D gene: TRBD1
clone size: NA
CDR3 DNA: TGTGCCAGCAGGGACCGGGACAGCCAGCCCCAGCATTTT
CDR3 protein: CASRDRDSQPQHF

V gene: TRBV3-1/TRBV3-2
J gene: TRBJ1-2
D gene: TRBD1
clone size: NA
CDR3 DNA: TGTGCCAGCAGCCTTTGGGGACAGGGTTACTATGGCTACACCTTC
CDR3 protein: CASSLWGQGYYGYTF

V gene: TRBV5-4
J gene: TRBJ2-5
D gene: TRBD2
clone size: NA
CDR3 DNA: TGTGCCAGCAGCCTGGGACTAGCGGGGAGAGAGACCCAGTACTTC
CDR3 protein: CASSLGLAGRETQYF

V gene: TRBV30
J gene: TRBJ1-4
D gene: NA
clone size: NA
CDR3 DNA: TGTGCCTGGAGGGAAGGACAGTTGCTGCCCTCTTCCACTAATGAAAAACTGTTTTTT
CDR3 protein: CAWREGQLLPSSTNEKLFF

V gene: TRBV3-1/TRBV3-2
J gene: TRBJ2-7
D gene: NA
clone size: NA
CDR3 DNA: TGTGCCAGCAGCCAAGCCCCGGGACTGCCCTACGAGCAGTACTTC
CDR3 protein: CASSQAPGLPYEQYF

V gene: TRBV30
J gene: TRBJ2-2
D gene: NA
clone size: NA
CDR3 DNA: TGTGCCTGGAGTTTGGGGGCTCTAAACACCGGGGAGCTGTTTTTT
CDR3 protein: CAWSLGALNTGELFF

V gene: TRBV11-2
J gene: TRBJ2-3
D gene: NA
clone size: NA
CDR3 DNA: TGTGCCAGCAGCTTAGGATTCAAAGGGAGACACACAGATACGCAGTATTTT
CDR3 protein: CASSLGFKGRHTDTQYF

V gene: TRBV19
J gene: TRBJ2-5
D gene: NA
clone size: NA
CDR3 DNA: TGTGCCAGTAGTATACAGGGGATCCCGGGGACCCAGTACTTC
CDR3 protein: CASSIQGIPGTQYF

V gene: TRBV5-1
J gene: TRBJ2-1
D gene: TRBD1
clone size: NA
CDR3 DNA: TGCGCCAGCAGCTTGACCGGGACAGTCTCCTACAATGAGCAGTTCTTC
CDR3 protein: CASSLTGTVSYNEQFF

V gene: TRBV25-1
J gene: TRBJ1-2
D gene: TRBD1
clone size: NA
CDR3 DNA: TGTGCCAGCAGTGAGGGGACAGGGGTCAGCTATGGCTACACCTTC
CDR3 protein: CASSEGTGVSYGYTF

V gene: TRBV7-9
J gene: TRBJ1-4
D gene: NA
clone size: once
CDR3 DNA: TGTGCCAGCAGCTTAGGGGCTGGTTCTAATGAAAAACTGTTTTTT
CDR3 protein: CASSLGAGSNEKLFF

V gene: TRBV3-1/TRBV3-2
J gene: TRBJ2-2
D gene: NA
clone size: NA
CDR3 DNA: TGTGCCAGCAGCCAACCGACAGATGGGCTGTTTTTT
CDR3 protein: CASSQPTDGLFF

V gene: TRBV4-1
J gene: TRBJ2-1
D gene: NA
clone size: NA
CDR3 DNA: TGCGCCAGCAGCCAAGATCAGCAGGCCCTAGGAGGCTCCTACAATGAGCAGTTCTTC
CDR3 protein: CASSQDQQALGGSYNEQFF

V gene: TRBV12-3/TRBV12-4
J gene: TRBJ2-3
D gene: TRBD2
clone size: NA
CDR3 DNA: TGTGCCAGCCGGACTAGCCGCTTTGATACGCAGTATTTT
CDR3 protein: CASRTSRFDTQYF

V gene: TRBV7-9
J gene: TRBJ2-1
D gene: TRBD2
clone size: few
CDR3 DNA: TGTGCCAGCAGGGCGCGGGGGGCCGATTACAATGAGCAGTTCTTC
CDR3 protein: CASRARGADYNEQFF

V gene: TRBV2
J gene: TRBJ1-4
D gene: NA
clone size: NA
CDR3 DNA: TGTGCCAGCAACCTGGGAGGGTTTGAAAAACTGTTTTTT
CDR3 protein: CASNLGGFEKLFF

V gene: TRBV18
J gene: TRBJ2-4
D gene: NA
clone size: NA
CDR3 DNA: TGTGCCAGCTCACCACCTTATCCTTTAGCCAAAAACATTCAGTACTTC
CDR3 protein: CASSPPYPLAKNIQYF

V gene: TRBV6-1
J gene: TRBJ2-1
D gene: TRBD1
clone size: NA
CDR3 DNA: TGTGCCAGCAGTGATCAGGGGGCAAATGAGCAGTTCTTC
CDR3 protein: CASSDQGANEQFF

V gene: TRBV7-8
J gene: TRBJ2-7
D gene: TRBD2
clone size: NA
CDR3 DNA: TGTGCCAGCAGCAGCCGGACTAGCGGATCCTACGAGCAGTACTTC
CDR3 protein: CASSSRTSGSYEQYF

V gene: TRBV28
J gene: TRBJ2-7
D gene: NA
clone size: NA
CDR3 DNA: TGTGCCAGCAGTTCGGACAGTTCCTACGAGCAGTACTTC
CDR3 protein: CASSSDSSYEQYF

V gene: TRBV24-1
J gene: TRBJ1-2
D gene: TRBD1
clone size: NA
CDR3 DNA: TGTGCCACCAGTGAAGACACAGGGGGCTCTGGCTACACCTTC
CDR3 protein: CATSEDTGGSGYTF

V gene: TRBV5-6
J gene: TRBJ1-2
D gene: NA
clone size: NA
CDR3 DNA: TGTGCCAGCAGCTCCCTGACAGCCAATACCCGCTCTAACTATGGCTACACCTTC
CDR3 protein: CASSSLTANTRSNYGYTF

V gene: TRBV5-1
J gene: TRBJ2-3
D gene: TRBD1
clone size: NA
CDR3 DNA: TGCGCCAGCAGCAGGACAGGGGGCACAGATACGCAGTATTTT
CDR3 protein: CASSRTGGTDTQYF

V gene: TRBV5-1
J gene: TRBJ1-4
D gene: TRBD1
clone size: NA
CDR3 DNA: TGCGCCAGCAGCTTGGGGGACAGGATAAATGAAAAACTGTTTTTT
CDR3 protein: CASSLGDRINEKLFF

V gene: TRBV7-3
J gene: TRBJ1-6
D gene: TRBD1
clone size: NA
CDR3 DNA: TGTGCCAGCAGCTTATCGGCACAGGGGAAGGGCTCACCCCTCCACTTT
CDR3 protein: CASSLSAQGKGSPLHF

V gene: TRBV6-6
J gene: TRBJ1-2
D gene: NA
clone size: NA
CDR3 DNA: TGTGCCAGCAGTCCAAGCAGGGACTATGGCTACACCTTC
CDR3 protein: CASSPSRDYGYTF

V gene: TRBV27
J gene: TRBJ1-1
D gene: NA
clone size: NA
CDR3 DNA: TGTGCCAGCAGTTTAAGGACAGACCCTTTTGAAGCTTTCTTT
CDR3 protein: CASSLRTDPFEAFF

V gene: TRBV6-1
J gene: TRBJ1-2
D gene: TRBD1
clone size: NA
CDR3 DNA: TGTGCCAGCAGTGGCCCCTCCGGACAGGGGAACTATGGCTACACCTTC
CDR3 protein: CASSGPSGQGNYGYTF

V gene: TRBV4-2
J gene: TRBJ1-2
D gene: NA
clone size: few
CDR3 DNA: TGTGCCAGCAGCCAACTCACAGGCTATGGCTACACCTTC
CDR3 protein: CASSQLTGYGYTF

V gene: TRBV12-2
J gene: TRBJ1-2
D gene: NA
clone size: NA
CDR3 DNA: TGTGCAAGTCGCTGCCCCTTTGTGACAGGGAGCCCTTCTAACTATGGCTACACCTTC
CDR3 protein: CASRCPFVTGSPSNYGYTF

V gene: TRBV19
J gene: TRBJ2-1
D gene: TRBD2
clone size: NA
CDR3 DNA: TGTGCCAGTAGGAAGGCGGGGGGGCCCTACAATGAGCAGTTCTTC
CDR3 protein: CASRKAGGPYNEQFF

V gene: TRBV7-8
J gene: TRBJ1-1
D gene: NA
clone size: NA
CDR3 DNA: TGTGCCAGCAGCTCAGTGGCAGGAACTGAAGCTTTCTTT
CDR3 protein: CASSSVAGTEAFF

V gene: TRBV3-1/TRBV3-2
J gene: TRBJ2-3
D gene: NA
clone size: NA
CDR3 DNA: TGTGCCAGCAGCCAGACGGAGGATACGCAGTATTTT
CDR3 protein: CASSQTEDTQYF

V gene: TRBV4-2
J gene: TRBJ1-2
D gene: NA
clone size: few
CDR3 DNA: TGTGCCAGCAGCCAAGACCAGGGCCCCGGCTATGGCTACACCTTC
CDR3 protein: CASSQDQGPGYGYTF

V gene: TRBV25-1
J gene: TRBJ2-1
D gene: NA
clone size: NA
CDR3 DNA: TGTGCCAGCAGTGAACAATCGGGGAATGAGCAGTTCTTC
CDR3 protein: CASSEQSGNEQFF

V gene: TRBV5-4
J gene: TRBJ2-1
D gene: NA
clone size: NA
CDR3 DNA: TGTGCCAGCAGCCCTGCGCCCGGCTCCTACAATGAGCAGTTCTTC
CDR3 protein: CASSPAPGSYNEQFF

V gene: TRBV5-5
J gene: TRBJ1-3
D gene: TRBD1
clone size: NA
CDR3 DNA: TGTGCCAGCAGCGCCGGGACAGCTGGAAACACCATATATTTT
CDR3 protein: CASSAGTAGNTIYF

V gene: TRBV6-1
J gene: TRBJ2-1
D gene: NA
clone size: NA
CDR3 DNA: TGTGCCAGCAGTGACCTTCGCGGAATCAATGAGCAGTTCTTC
CDR3 protein: CASSDLRGINEQFF

V gene: TRBV23-1
J gene: TRBJ2-7
D gene: TRBD1
clone size: NA
CDR3 DNA: TGCGCCAGCAGACCCGGGACAGGGGATCCTCTCTCCTACGAGCAGTACTTC
CDR3 protein: CASRPGTGDPLSYEQYF